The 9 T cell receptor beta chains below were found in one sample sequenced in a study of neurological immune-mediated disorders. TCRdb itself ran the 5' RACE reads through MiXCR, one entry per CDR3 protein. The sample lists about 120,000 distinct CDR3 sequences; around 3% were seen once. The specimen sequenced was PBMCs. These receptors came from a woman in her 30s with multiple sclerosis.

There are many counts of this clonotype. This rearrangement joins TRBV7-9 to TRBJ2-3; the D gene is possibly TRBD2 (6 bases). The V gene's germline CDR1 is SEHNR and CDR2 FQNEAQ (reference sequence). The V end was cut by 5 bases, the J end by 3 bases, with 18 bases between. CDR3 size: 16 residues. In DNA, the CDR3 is TGTGCCAGCAGCCCCCGAGGGAGCGGAGGGACAGATACGCAGTATTTT. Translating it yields CASSPRGSGGTDTQYF.

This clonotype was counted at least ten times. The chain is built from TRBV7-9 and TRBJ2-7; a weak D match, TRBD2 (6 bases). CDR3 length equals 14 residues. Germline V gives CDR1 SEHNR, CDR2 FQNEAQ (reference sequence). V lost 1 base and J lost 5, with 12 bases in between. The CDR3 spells CASSLVEGGHEQYF. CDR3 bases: TGTGCCAGCAGCTTAGTGGAGGGCGGCCACGAGCAGTACTTC.

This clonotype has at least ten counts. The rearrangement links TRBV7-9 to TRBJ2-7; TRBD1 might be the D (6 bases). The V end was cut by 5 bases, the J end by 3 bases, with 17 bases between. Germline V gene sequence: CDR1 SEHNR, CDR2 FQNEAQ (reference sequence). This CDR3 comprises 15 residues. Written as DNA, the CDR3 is TGTGCCAGCAGCCCAGGGCGGACAGCCATCTACGAGCAGTACTTC. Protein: CASSPGRTAIYEQYF.

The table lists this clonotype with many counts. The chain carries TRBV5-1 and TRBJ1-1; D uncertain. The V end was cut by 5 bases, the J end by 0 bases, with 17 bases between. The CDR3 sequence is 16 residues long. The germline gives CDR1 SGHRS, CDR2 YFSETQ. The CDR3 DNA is TGCGCCAGCAGAGTGGGATACAGAGGGATGAACACTGAAGCTTTCTTT. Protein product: CASRVGYRGMNTEAFF.

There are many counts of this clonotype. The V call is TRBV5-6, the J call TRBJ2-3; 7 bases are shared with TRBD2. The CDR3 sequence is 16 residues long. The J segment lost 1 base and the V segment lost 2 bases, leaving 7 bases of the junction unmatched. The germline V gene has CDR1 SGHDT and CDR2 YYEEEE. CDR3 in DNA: TGTGCCAGCAGCTTCGGTGCGGGAGTACGCACAGATACGCAGTATTTT. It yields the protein CASSFGAGVRTDTQYF.

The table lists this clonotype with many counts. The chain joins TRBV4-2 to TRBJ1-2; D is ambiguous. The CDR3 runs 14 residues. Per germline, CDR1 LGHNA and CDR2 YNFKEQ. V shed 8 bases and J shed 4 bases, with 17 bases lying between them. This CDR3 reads CASSREPEGYGYTF. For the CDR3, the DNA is TGTGCCAGCTCGCGGGAGCCCGAGGGCTATGGCTACACCTTC.

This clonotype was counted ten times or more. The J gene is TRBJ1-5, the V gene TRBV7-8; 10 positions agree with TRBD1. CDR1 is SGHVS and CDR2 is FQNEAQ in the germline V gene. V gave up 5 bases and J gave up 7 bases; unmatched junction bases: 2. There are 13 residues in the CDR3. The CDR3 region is CASSRDRGQPQHF. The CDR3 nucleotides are TGTGCCAGCAGCCGGGACAGGGGCCAGCCCCAGCATTTT.

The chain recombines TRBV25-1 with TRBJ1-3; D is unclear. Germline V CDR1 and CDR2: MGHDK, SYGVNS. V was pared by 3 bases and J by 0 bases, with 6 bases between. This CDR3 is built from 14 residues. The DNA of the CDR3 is TGTGCCAGCAGTGAGCCGGCCTCTGGAAACACCATATATTTT. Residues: CASSEPASGNTIYF.

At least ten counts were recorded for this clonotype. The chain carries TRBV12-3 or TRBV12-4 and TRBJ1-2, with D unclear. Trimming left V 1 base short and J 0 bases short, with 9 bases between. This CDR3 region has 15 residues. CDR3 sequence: CASSLVGNPNYGYTF. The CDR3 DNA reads TGTGCCAGCAGTTTAGTGGGCAATCCTAACTATGGCTACACCTTC.